One sample yielded the 22 T cell receptor beta chains listed below, sequenced in a study of blood T cell repertoires in COVID-19. Method: immunoSEQ multiplex PCR; TCRdb's copy keeps in-frame clones and lacks some. The sample lists some 59,000 clones, over 75% occurring once. Material: peripheral blood. Source of these receptors: a man older than 75 with active or convalescent COVID-19.

J is TRBJ2-7 and V is TRBV6-2 or TRBV6-3, with a weak D call TRBD2 (5 bases). The V gene's germline CDR1 is MNHEY and CDR2 SVGEGT. The V end was cut by 6 bases, the J end by 2 bases, with 11 bases between. The CDR3 totals 13 residues. The CDR3 DNA sequence: TGTGCCAGCAGCTGGAGCGGAACCTACGAGCAGTACTTC. Its translation: CASSWSGTYEQYF.

The V gene is TRBV6-2 or TRBV6-3, the J gene TRBJ2-5; perhaps TRBD1 as D (5 bases). V lost 0 bases to trimming and J lost 6 bases, with 11 bases between them. The CDR3 has 14 amino acids. Germline CDR1 reads MNHEY; CDR2 reads SVGEGT. CDR3 nucleotide sequence: TGTGCCAGCAGTTACTCTACGGACAAACAGACCCAGTACTTC. Protein: CASSYSTDKQTQYF.

The genes are TRBV6-6 and TRBJ1-5, with D possibly being TRBD1 (6 bases). The CDR3 is made up of 16 amino acids. The germline V gene encodes CDR1 MNHNY and CDR2 SVGAGI (reference sequence). Trimming left V 0 bases short and J 3 bases short, with 12 bases between. The CDR3 sequence is CASSYSIAGVNQPQHF. The CDR3 DNA is TGTGCCAGCAGTTACTCGATTGCAGGGGTCAATCAGCCCCAGCATTTT.

The chain recombines TRBV7-8 with TRBJ2-5; tentatively, D is TRBD2 (6 bases). In germline, CDR1 is SGHVS, CDR2 FQNEAQ. V lost 5 bases to trimming and J lost 7 bases, with 14 bases between them. The CDR3 spans 13 residues. CDR3 DNA sequence: TGTGCCAGCAGCCTTAGCGGTAGGGGGACCCAGTACTTC. Translating it yields CASSLSGRGTQYF.

The chain couples TRBV18 to TRBJ2-3, with 8 bases matching TRBD1. With V trimmed by 3 bases and J by 7 bases, 12 bases remained unmatched. Germline V gene lookup returns CDR1 KGHSH and CDR2 LQKENI. The CDR3 has 16 residues. CDR3 sequence (DNA): TGTGCCAGCTCACCTCCGGCACAGGGGGTTCAGAATACGCAGTATTTT. Translated, it gives CASSPPAQGVQNTQYF.

This sequence joins TRBV5-1 and TRBJ1-6; 9 bases line up with TRBD1. The CDR3 contains 16 residues. The germline V gene encodes CDR1 SGHRS and CDR2 YFSETQ. V dropped 6 bases and J dropped 7; count of bases not matched to a gene: 11. The CDR3 here is CASTTGGQGLNSPLHF. The CDR3 DNA reads as TGCGCCAGCACCACAGGGGGACAGGGTCTCAATTCACCCCTCCACTTT.

The V gene is TRBV9, the J gene TRBJ2-3; 10 bases fit TRBD1. Trimming at V came to 3 bases and at J to 4 bases, leaving 5 bases not matched to a gene. The germline CDR1 and CDR2 sequences are SGDLS and YYNGEE. This CDR3 region has 15 residues. In nucleotides, the CDR3 is TGTGCCAGCAGCGGGACAGGGGGAATCGCAGATACGCAGTATTTT. Its protein product is CASSGTGGIADTQYF. Complete variable domain (other parts from reference TRBV9 and TRBJ2-3): DSGVTQTPKHLITATGQRVTLRCSPRSGDLSVYWYQQSLDQGLQFLIQYYNGEERAKGNILERFSAQQFPDLHSELNLSSLELGDSALYFCASSGTGGIADTQYFGPGTRLTVL.

There are a few counts of this clone. The J gene is TRBJ2-1, the V gene TRBV3-1 (or the pseudogene TRBV3-2), with 7 bases lining up with TRBD1. CDR3 length: 12 residues. Germline CDR1 reads LGHDT; CDR2 reads YNNKEL (reference sequence). V lost 1 base, J lost 12 bases, and 3 bases stayed unmatched. CDR3: CASSQGNRGQFF. In DNA form, the CDR3 reads TGTGCCAGCAGCCAAGGCAACAGGGGGCAGTTCTTC.

There are a few counts of this clone. The chain is built from TRBV6-1 and TRBJ2-1; D perhaps matches TRBD1 (5 bases). V lost 2 bases, J lost 8 bases, and 13 bases lay in between. The CDR3 contains 14 residues. Germline CDR1 is MNHNS and CDR2 is SASEGT. CDR3: CASSEMFSGYEQFF. The DNA of the CDR3 is TGTGCCAGCAGTGAAATGTTCTCAGGGTATGAGCAGTTCTTC.

This chain joins TRBV19 and TRBJ1-3; no reliable D call. The CDR3 has 13 amino acids. Per the germline V gene, CDR1 is LNHDA and CDR2 is SQIVND (reference sequence). V gave up 3 bases and J gave up 4 bases, with 7 bases separating them. For the CDR3, the DNA is TGTGCCAGTAGTATCCGTTTCGGAAACACCATATATTTT. Translating it yields CASSIRFGNTIYF.

This chain links TRBV7-6 with TRBJ1-1, with D possibly TRBD1 on 6 matching bases. Looked up from germline, CDR1 is SGHVS and CDR2 is FNYEAQ. The CDR3 is 14 amino acids. With 3 bases removed from V and 0 bases from J, the gap between germline ends came to 8 bases. CDR3 loop: CASSFGQMNTEAFF. The CDR3 DNA is TGTGCCAGCAGCTTCGGACAGATGAACACTGAAGCTTTCTTT.

This clone was seen only once. This chain uses TRBV15 with TRBJ1-2; D ambiguous. Germline CDR1 LNHNV, CDR2 YYDKDF (reference sequence). V dropped 1 base and J dropped 0 bases, with 9 bases sitting between them. The CDR3 contains 15 residues. The CDR3 here is CATSRATPPNYGYTF. In DNA form, the CDR3 reads TGTGCCACCAGCAGAGCTACTCCCCCTAACTATGGCTACACCTTC. Full variable domain (missing parts from reference TRBV15 and TRBJ1-2): DAMVIQNPRYQVTQFGKPVTLSCSQTLNHNVMYWYQQKSSQAPKLLFHYYDKDFNNEADTPDNFQSRRPNTSFCFLDIRSPGLGDTAMYLCATSRATPPNYGYTFGSGTRLTVV.

This rearrangement joins TRBV24-1 to TRBJ2-2; 7 bases agree with TRBD1. Per the germline V gene, CDR1 is KGHDR and CDR2 is SFDVKD. The CDR3 spans 14 residues. V lost 7 bases to trimming and J lost 6 bases; unmatched junction nucleotides: 7. CDR3 sequence reads: CATSLTGVAGELFF. Written as DNA, the CDR3 is TGTGCCACCAGCCTCACAGGGGTGGCCGGGGAGCTGTTTTTT.

The chain carries TRBV19 and TRBJ1-2, with TRBD1 matching over 8 bases. Looked up from germline, CDR1 is LNHDA and CDR2 is SQIVND (reference sequence). The CDR3 is 13 residues long. V was pared by 3 bases and J by 5 bases, with 2 bases of the junction left unmatched. The CDR3 nucleotides read TGTGCCAGTAGTATGACAGGGGAATATGGCTACACCTTC. Translation: CASSMTGEYGYTF.

The chain joins TRBV7-3 to TRBJ1-1, with unresolved D. Germline lookup yields CDR1 SGHTA and CDR2 FQGTGA. The V end was cut by 4 bases, the J end by 4 bases, with 7 bases between. This CDR3 has 12 residues. DNA for the CDR3: TGTGCCAGCAGCTCCGGTCGCACTGAAGCTTTCTTT. The encoded protein is CASSSGRTEAFF.

The J gene is TRBJ2-3, the V gene TRBV19; 10 bases are shared with TRBD2. J was trimmed by 2 bases and V by 2 bases; bases with no gene match: 4. Per germline, CDR1 LNHDA and CDR2 SQIVND (reference sequence). The CDR3 runs to 16 residues. The CDR3 sequence is CASSISLAGATDTQYF. Here the CDR3 DNA reads TGTGCCAGTAGTATAAGCCTAGCGGGGGCCACAGATACGCAGTATTTT.

This clone was counted a single time. The J gene is TRBJ1-5, the V gene TRBV18; no firm D call. The CDR3 is made up of 17 amino acids. Per germline, CDR1 KGHSH and CDR2 LQKENI. Between the trimmed V and J ends, which lost 4 bases and 3 bases, there was a span of 19 bases. The CDR3 DNA reads TGTGCCAGCTCACTCGGGCGGAGGGAGTCCGCCAATCAGCCCCAGCATTTT. Translation gives CASSLGRRESANQPQHF.

The rearrangement links TRBV15 to TRBJ1-1; no definite D call. Trimming cost V 1 base and J 0 bases, with 15 bases left between them. Germline CDR1 reads LNHNV; CDR2 reads YYDKDF (reference sequence). This CDR3 has 17 residues. CDR3 in DNA: TGTGCCACCAGCAGAGTTGTGGGTTCGGGGATGAACACTGAAGCTTTCTTT. Encoded protein: CATSRVVGSGMNTEAFF.

The chain has TRBV18 and TRBJ2-2, with 7 nucleotides matching TRBD1. Germline-derived CDR1 and CDR2 are KGHSH and LQKENI. Trimming took 4 bases from V and 4 from J; bases not matched to a gene: 6. CDR3 length: 15 amino acids. CDR3 DNA sequence: TGTGCCAGCTCACGGGGACAGACGCTCACCGGGGAGCTGTTTTTT. Translating gives CASSRGQTLTGELFF. The full variable domain, completed using reference TRBV18 and TRBJ2-2, is NAGVMQNPRHLVRRRGQEARLRCSPMKGHSHVYWYRQLPEEGLKFMVYLQKENIIDESGMPKERFSAEFPKEGPSILRIQQVVRGDSAAYFCASSRGQTLTGELFFGEGSRLTVL.

The V and J genes are TRBV30 and TRBJ1-2, with a tentative D call TRBD1 (6 bases). Deletions cut 1 base from V and 2 bases from J, with 8 bases between. CDR3 size: 13 residues. Germline V CDR1 and CDR2: GTSNPN, SVGIG (reference sequence). For the CDR3, the DNA is TGTGCCTGGAGTGACAGGGTAAACTATGGCTACACCTTC. Its protein is CAWSDRVNYGYTF.

The rearrangement uses TRBV5-4 and TRBJ1-1, with 10 bases matching TRBD1. V dropped 4 bases and J dropped 4; count of bases not matched to a gene: 16. This CDR3 has 18 residues. The germline CDR1 and CDR2 sequences are SGHNT and YYREEE (reference sequence). CDR3 region: CASSVPGQGFEAVTEAFF. The CDR3 DNA reads TGTGCCAGCAGCGTCCCGGGACAGGGGTTCGAGGCTGTCACTGAAGCTTTCTTT.

The V call is TRBV29-1, the J call TRBJ2-2, with D perhaps TRBD1 (5 bases). Trimming took off 6 bases at V and 2 bases at J, with 13 bases between the two ends. Per germline, CDR1 SQVTM and CDR2 ANQGSEA. CDR3 length equals 14 residues. CDR3 residues: CSVLRGVNTGELFF. The CDR3 coding sequence is TGCAGCGTCCTAAGGGGCGTTAACACCGGGGAGCTGTTTTTT.